This T cell receptor (beta chain) was found in a study of control samples from healthy donors and cancer patients. Sequencing used immunoSEQ multiplex PCR; TCRdb keeps in-frame clones, though not all of them. The data show 100,000 to 150,000 clones, with about nine tenths seen just once and approximately 8% held by the top ten. This clone showed up just a few times. This CDR3 region has 15 residues. Germline CDR1 reads KGHSH; CDR2 reads LQKENI. The J segment lost 9 bases and the V segment lost 0 bases, leaving 5 bases of the junction unmatched. The chain joins TRBV18 to TRBJ1-1; 12 bases match TRBD1. The sequence was obtained from a man between 45 and 60 years old with head and neck cancer. Sample: PBMCs. The chain's CDR3 is CASSPPGTGGSKAFF. The CDR3 coding sequence is TGTGCCAGCTCACCACCGGGGACAGGGGGCTCGAAAGCTTTCTTT.